This TCR beta chain was identified in a study of spatial heterogeneity in lung cancer. Study context: Any follow-up PBMC samples that were available went on to be sequenced, and the median time to follow-up was around two years after resection. Raw reads showed each unique TCR and UMI combination turning up more than ten times on average.

In germline, CDR1 is WNHNN, CDR2 SYGVQD (reference sequence). The CDR3 is made up of 11 amino acids. V was cut by 10 bases and J by 5 bases, with 9 bases left in between. This clonotype was found a few times. All TCR cDNA molecules were individually tagged with a unique molecular identifier. A single record per CDR3 protein comes from TCRdb applying MiXCR to the 5' RACE reads. The sample holds tens of thousands of distinct CDR3 sequences, approximately 9% seen once. The time point was: blood at routine non-recurrence follow-up after resection. Whole RNA, isolated from tumor, nontumor lung or frozen PBMC, was sequenced without prior sorting.

The chain uses TRBV10-1 and TRBJ2-1, with D unresolved. This receptor was taken from a female donor with early-stage non-small cell lung cancer. Sequenced here: PBMCs, sampled at follow-up. CDR3 sequence reads: CANQSNNEQFF. The CDR3, as DNA: TGCGCCAACCAAAGTAACAATGAGCAGTTCTTC.